This T cell receptor beta chain was identified during a study of immune heterogeneity within non-small cell lung tumors. Broader study findings: Identical dominant CDR3 beta clonotypes spanned tumor sites within a patient, beside site-unique high-frequency clones.

TCR beta CDR3 amplification used multiplex PCR with 32 V and 13 J primers. MiXCR, applied by TCRdb to the multiplex PCR reads, yields one record per CDR3 protein. Of under 35,000 distinct CDR3 sequences listed, 25% to 30% were seen once; the top ten hold approximately 4%. Bulk tumor genomic DNA (600 ng per sample) served as template. From each primary tumor, several far-apart biopsies were obtained during surgery. Those enrolled were patients newly diagnosed with untreated non-small cell lung cancer and undergoing curative surgery. The donors had newly diagnosed non-small cell lung cancer and underwent surgery intended to cure it. This clonotype has only a few counts. Its specificity is not known. Sequencing used lung tumor tissue. This receptor was taken from a man between 40 and 49 years old with non-small cell lung cancer.

The CDR3 DNA follows: TGCAGCGTTGAAGCTCTTTCGGGGGTGGGGGCGGATACGCAGTATTTT. Residues: CSVEALSGVGADTQYF. The chain has TRBV29-1 and TRBJ2-3; D may be TRBD1 or TRBD2 (6 bases each). The CDR3 is made up of 16 amino acids. The V gene lost 1 base and the J gene lost 6 bases, with 20 bases spanning the gap. In germline, CDR1 is SQVTM, CDR2 ANQGSEA.